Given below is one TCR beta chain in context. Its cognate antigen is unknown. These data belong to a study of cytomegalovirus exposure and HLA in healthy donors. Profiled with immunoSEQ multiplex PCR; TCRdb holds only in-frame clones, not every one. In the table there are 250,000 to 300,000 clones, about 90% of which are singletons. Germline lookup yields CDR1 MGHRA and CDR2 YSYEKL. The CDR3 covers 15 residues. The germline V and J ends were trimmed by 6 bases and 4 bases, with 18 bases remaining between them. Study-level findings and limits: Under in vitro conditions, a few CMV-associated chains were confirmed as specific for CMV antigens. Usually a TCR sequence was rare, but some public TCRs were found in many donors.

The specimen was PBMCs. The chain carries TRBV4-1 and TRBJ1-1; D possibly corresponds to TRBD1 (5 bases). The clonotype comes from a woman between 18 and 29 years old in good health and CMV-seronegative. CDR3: CASSRQGGGGTEAFF. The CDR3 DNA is TGCGCCAGCAGTAGGCAGGGTGGCGGTGGCACTGAAGCTTTCTTT.